The clone carrying this T cell receptor (beta chain) was recorded only once. Its antigen is undetermined. These data belong to a study of CD8+ T cells in alopecia areata. Background on the study: Among treated patients, severity was scored by affected scalp area percentage. The study's findings and limits: Whereas mice showed it more clearly, TCR sharing across patients was murkier, possibly because of HLA. With tofacitinib ongoing, many expanded lesional clones persisted in both scalp and blood.

The V and J ends lost 2 bases and 2 bases, in that order; junction bases with no gene match: 10. Germline lookup yields CDR1 MGHRA and CDR2 YSYEKL. The CDR3 has 17 amino acids. Extraction of RNA preceded its reverse transcription into cDNA, which served as the sequencing template. Measured with immunoSEQ multiplex PCR; TCRdb has only the in-frame clones, and not every one. The data contain approximately 110,000 clones, roughly three fifths of them singletons. Sample treatment: oral pan-JAK inhibitor, 5-10 mg twice daily. J is TRBJ1-2 and V is TRBV4-1, with TRBD1 identical over 8 bases. This sequence was found in a human donor with alopecia areata. The source material was CD4+ T cells sorted from blood, sampled at week 24, from a patient treated with tofacitinib. This CDR3 reads CASSQPTQGAQNYGYTF. The CDR3 DNA is TGCGCCAGCAGCCAACCCACCCAGGGGGCCCAAAACTATGGCTACACCTTC.